This paragraph reports one T cell receptor (beta chain). Repertoires were generated with immunoSEQ multiplex PCR, while TCRdb's copy carries only in-frame clones and drops some. The sample holds more than 90,000 clones, about 80% seen once. There are 14 residues in the CDR3. V shed 6 bases, J shed 7 bases, and the junction held 11 bases outside the gene matches. CDR1 and CDR2 (germline): MNHEY, SMNVEV (reference sequence). This entry belongs to a study of OX40 agonist ivuxolimab in advanced cancers. At the level of the study: A partial response was reached by three patients: one with hepatocellular carcinoma and two with cutaneous melanoma.

The clonotype was recovered from an adult with an advanced solid tumor such as melanoma, head and neck, liver or kidney cancer. The V gene is TRBV27, the J gene TRBJ1-1, with 7 bases lining up with TRBD1. Material: CD4+ or CD8+ T cells sorted from blood, obtained in a trial of the OX40 agonist ivuxolimab. DNA of the CDR3: TGTGCCAGCAGGCGAGACAGGGTGGGGAGTGAAGCTTTCTTT. Translating gives CASRRDRVGSEAFF.